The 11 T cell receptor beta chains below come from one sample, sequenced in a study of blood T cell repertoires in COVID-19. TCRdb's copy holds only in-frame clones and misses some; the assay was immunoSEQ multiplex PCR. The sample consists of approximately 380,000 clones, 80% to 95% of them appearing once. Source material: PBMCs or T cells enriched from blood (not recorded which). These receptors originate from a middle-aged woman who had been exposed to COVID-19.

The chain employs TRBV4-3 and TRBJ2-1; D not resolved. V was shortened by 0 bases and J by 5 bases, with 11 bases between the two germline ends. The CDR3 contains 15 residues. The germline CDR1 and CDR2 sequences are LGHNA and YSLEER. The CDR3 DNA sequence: TGCGCCAGCAGCCAAGATTTCGCGGCGGACAATGAGCAGTTCTTC. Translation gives CASSQDFAADNEQFF.

The CDR3 loop is CASSPGTSGYNEQFF. In nucleotides, the CDR3 is TGCGCCAGCAGCCCCGGGACTAGCGGGTACAATGAGCAGTTCTTC. The rearrangement links TRBV5-1 to TRBJ2-1, with 12 positions matching TRBD2. The germline CDR1 and CDR2 sequences are SGHRS and YFSETQ. There are 15 residues in the CDR3. With V trimmed by 4 bases and J by 4 bases, 3 bases remained unmatched.

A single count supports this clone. The DNA of the CDR3 is TGTGCCAGCAGCCTCAGGGGGAAGACTGAAGCTTTCTTT. Its protein is CASSLRGKTEAFF. This sequence joins TRBV27 and TRBJ1-1, with 7 bases lining up with TRBD1. The length of the CDR3 is 13 residues. The V gene end was trimmed by 6 bases and the J gene end by 5 bases; junction bases not matched to a gene: 6. Germline V gives CDR1 MNHEY, CDR2 SMNVEV (reference sequence).

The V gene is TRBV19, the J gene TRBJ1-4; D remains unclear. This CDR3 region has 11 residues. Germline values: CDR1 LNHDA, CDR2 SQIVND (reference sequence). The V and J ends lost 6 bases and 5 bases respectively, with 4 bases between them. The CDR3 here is CASRRNEKLFF. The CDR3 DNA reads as TGTGCCAGTAGACGGAATGAAAAACTGTTTTTT.

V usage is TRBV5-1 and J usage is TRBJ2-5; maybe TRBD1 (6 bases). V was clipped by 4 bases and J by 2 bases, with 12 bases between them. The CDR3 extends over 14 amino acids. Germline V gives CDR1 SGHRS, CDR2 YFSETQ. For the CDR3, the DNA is TGCGCCAGCAGCACCGGACAGAAACAAGAGACCCAGTACTTC. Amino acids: CASSTGQKQETQYF.

The CDR3 reads CASSLEGRVSEKLFF. The CDR3 region has the DNA TGCGCCAGCAGCTTGGAGGGCAGGGTTAGTGAAAAACTGTTTTTT. The chain employs TRBV5-1 and TRBJ1-4; TRBD1 is a possible D gene (5 bases). The germline gives CDR1 SGHRS, CDR2 YFSETQ. Trimming left V 0 bases short and J 7 bases short, with 13 bases between. The CDR3 is made up of 15 amino acids.

DNA for the CDR3: TGTGCCAGCAGCCGAAGCCCAGACAAACAGTCCGACGAGCAGTACTTC. Its protein product is CASSRSPDKQSDEQYF. The rearrangement uses TRBV7-8 and TRBJ2-7; D is undetermined. CDR3 size: 16 residues. Trimming removed 5 bases at V and 5 bases at J, with 22 bases between. Germline V gene sequence: CDR1 SGHVS, CDR2 FQNEAQ. The variable domain in full, with the rest retrieved from reference TRBV7-8 and TRBJ2-7, is GAGVSQSPRYKVAKRGQDVALRCDPISGHVSLFWYQQALGQGPEFLTYFQNEAQLDKSGLPSDRFFAERPEGSVSTLKIQRTQQEDSAVYLCASSRSPDKQSDEQYFGPGTRLTVT.

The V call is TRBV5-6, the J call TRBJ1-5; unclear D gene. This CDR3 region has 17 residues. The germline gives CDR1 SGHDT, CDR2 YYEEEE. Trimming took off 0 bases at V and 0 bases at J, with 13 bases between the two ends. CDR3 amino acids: CASSLAGWYYSNQPQHF. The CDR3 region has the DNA TGTGCCAGCAGCTTGGCCGGGTGGTACTATAGCAATCAGCCCCAGCATTTT.

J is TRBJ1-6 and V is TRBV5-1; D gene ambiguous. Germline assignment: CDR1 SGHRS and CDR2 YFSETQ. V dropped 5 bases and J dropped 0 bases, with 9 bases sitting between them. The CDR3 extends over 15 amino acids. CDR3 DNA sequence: TGCGCCAGCAGTACAGCAGGCTCCTATAATTCACCCCTCCACTTT. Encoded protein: CASSTAGSYNSPLHF.

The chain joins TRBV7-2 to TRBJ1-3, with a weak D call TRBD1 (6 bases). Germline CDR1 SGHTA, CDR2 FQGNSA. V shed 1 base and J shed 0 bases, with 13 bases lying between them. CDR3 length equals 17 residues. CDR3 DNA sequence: TGTGCCAGCAGCTTAGTGGGGACACATCGCTCTGGAAACACCATATATTTT. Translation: CASSLVGTHRSGNTIYF.

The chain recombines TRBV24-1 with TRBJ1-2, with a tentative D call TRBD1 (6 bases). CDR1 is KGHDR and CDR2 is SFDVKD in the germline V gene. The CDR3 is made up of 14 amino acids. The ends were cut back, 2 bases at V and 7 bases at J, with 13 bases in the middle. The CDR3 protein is CATSDSGRGGGYTF. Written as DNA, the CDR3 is TGTGCCACCAGTGATTCCGGCAGGGGTGGTGGCTACACCTTC.